This passage covers 30 T cell receptor beta chains from one sample sequenced in a study of T cell repertoires in cytomegalovirus infection. Their recognized antigens are unknown. TCRdb fed the reads into MiXCR, producing one record per CDR3 protein. Here the sample spans roughly 920,000 distinct CDR3 sequences, less than 40% being singletons. The source was cultured CD8+ T cells from PBMCs, collected from culture after CMV antigen stimulation. These receptors were collected from a human donor in good health (CMV status not recorded). Some clones in this sample may be carry-over from other donors' samples.

As concerns this clonotype: A much larger clone lies a single base off, so this may be a read error. This chain joins TRBV7-8 and TRBJ2-5; D may be TRBD1 or TRBD2 (5 bases each). Looked up from germline, CDR1 is SGHVS and CDR2 is FQNEAQ. The CDR3 loop spans 15 amino acids. CDR3 nucleotide sequence: TGTGCCAACAGCTTATATGAGGGGAGTGGGGAGACCCAGTACTTC. This translates into CANSLYEGSGETQYF.

This clonotype was seen at least ten times. This chain links TRBV7-8 with TRBJ2-1; 11 positions match TRBD2. V shed 7 bases, J shed 4 bases, and the junction held 9 bases outside the gene matches. The CDR3 extends over 16 amino acids. Germline CDR1 and CDR2: SGHVS and FQNEAQ. The CDR3 here is CASIPAVAGGYNEQFF. In DNA, the CDR3 is TGTGCCAGCATCCCAGCCGTAGCGGGGGGGTACAATGAGCAGTTCTTC. Using reference TRBV7-8 and TRBJ2-1 for the parts outside the CDR3, the full variable domain is GAGVSQSPRYKVAKRGQDVALRCDPISGHVSLFWYQQALGQGPEFLTYFQNEAQLDKSGLPSDRFFAERPEGSVSTLKIQRTQQEDSAVYLCASIPAVAGGYNEQFFGPGTRLTVL.

There are many counts of this clonotype. The gene calls are TRBV7-9 and TRBJ1-2; weak D call: TRBD1 (6 bases). V dropped 5 bases and J dropped 2 bases, with 15 bases sitting between them. CDR1 SEHNR and CDR2 FQNEAQ come from the germline V gene (reference sequence). This CDR3 is built from 15 residues. For the CDR3, the DNA is TGTGCCAGCAGCCTAGGTGGACAGAGAAACTATGGCTACACCTTC. It translates to CASSLGGQRNYGYTF.

The genes are TRBV7-2 and TRBJ2-1; TRBD1 is a possible D gene (6 bases). The CDR3 length is 13 residues. Germline lookup yields CDR1 SGHTA and CDR2 FQGNSA. Trimming left V 5 bases short and J 5 bases short, with 10 bases between. The CDR3 loop reads CASSRNRDNEQFF. In DNA form, the CDR3 reads TGTGCCAGCAGCCGGAACAGGGACAATGAGCAGTTCTTC.

In DNA form, the CDR3 reads TGTGCCAGCAGCTTTCCGGGGCATAATTCACCCCTCCACTTT. It yields the protein CASSFPGHNSPLHF. The chain has TRBV7-9 and TRBJ1-6; D is perhaps TRBD1 (5 bases). From germline, CDR1 is SEHNR and CDR2 FQNEAQ (reference sequence). V was trimmed by 3 bases and J by 5 bases, leaving 8 bases between them. The CDR3 has 14 residues.

Only a few counts were recorded for this clonotype. CDR3 DNA sequence: TGTGCCAGCAGCATGCTAGCGGGGGAGGCCTACGAGCAGTACTTC. Protein product: CASSMLAGEAYEQYF. V and J are TRBV7-2 and TRBJ2-7, with TRBD2 matching 10 bases. The V segment lost 5 bases and the J segment 2 bases; nucleotides outside the gene matches: 6. Germline loops: CDR1 SGHTA, CDR2 FQGNSA. The CDR3 extends over 15 amino acids.

The gene calls are TRBV27 and TRBJ2-1, with a weak D call TRBD1 (7 bases). The V gene's germline CDR1 is MNHEY and CDR2 SMNVEV (reference sequence). Deletions cut 6 bases from V and 4 bases from J, with 13 bases between. The CDR3 spans 14 residues. The CDR3 bases are TGTGCCAGCAGAGCAGGGGGGTTGTACAATGAGCAGTTCTTC. Residues: CASRAGGLYNEQFF.

This sequence joins TRBV10-1 and TRBJ2-7; D not resolved. The CDR3 extends over 14 amino acids. Germline CDR1 WNHNN, CDR2 SYGVQD (reference sequence). Trimming took 2 bases from V and 3 from J, leaving 11 bases between them. CDR3 DNA sequence: TGCGCCAGCAGTGAGGGCCATGGGGTCTACGAGCAGTACTTC. Its translation is CASSEGHGVYEQYF.

The genes are TRBV7-9 and TRBJ2-4; D is possibly TRBD2 (6 bases). This CDR3 region has 16 residues. In germline, CDR1 is SEHNR, CDR2 FQNEAQ (reference sequence). V shed 5 bases and J shed 8 bases, with 22 bases lying between them. CDR3 residues: CASSPPIRGYRDIQYF. The CDR3 DNA reads TGTGCCAGCAGCCCTCCGATCCGGGGGTATAGAGACATTCAGTACTTC.

This chain uses TRBV19 with TRBJ2-4, with 7 bases aligning to TRBD1. Germline V gene lookup returns CDR1 LNHDA and CDR2 SQIVND (reference sequence). Trimming at V came to 2 bases and at J to 8 bases, leaving 15 bases not matched to a gene. The CDR3 has 17 residues. CDR3 residues: CASSITWTGLSADIQYF. The CDR3 nucleotides are TGTGCCAGTAGTATAACCTGGACAGGACTTTCAGCGGACATTCAGTACTTC.

The gene calls are TRBV28 and TRBJ1-1; D uncertain. Trimming removed 6 bases at V and 1 base at J, with 9 bases between. CDR1 and CDR2 from the germline V gene are MDHEN and SYDVKM. This CDR3 spans 13 amino acids. The CDR3 reads CASRGWGNTEAFF. Written as DNA, the CDR3 is TGTGCCAGCAGGGGGTGGGGGAACACTGAAGCTTTCTTT.

V and J are TRBV5-4 and TRBJ1-1, with 8 bases fitting TRBD1. The CDR3 covers 12 residues. The V gene end was trimmed by 4 bases and the J gene end by 8 bases; junction bases not matched to a gene: 4. Per germline, CDR1 SGHNT and CDR2 YYREEE (reference sequence). CDR3 nucleotide sequence: TGTGCCAGCAGCGGGTCAGGGGGCGAAGCTTTCTTT. Translation: CASSGSGGEAFF. Filled out from reference TRBV5-4 and TRBJ1-1, the complete variable domain reads ETGVTQSPTHLIKTRGQQVTLRCSSQSGHNTVSWYQQALGQGPQFIFQYYREEENGRGNFPPRFSGLQFPNYSSELNVNALELDDSALYLCASSGSGGEAFFGQGTRLTVV.

The gene calls are TRBV6-6 and TRBJ2-7; unclear D gene. Germline CDR1 is MNHNY and CDR2 is SVGAGI (reference sequence). Between the trimmed V and J ends, which lost 2 bases and 5 bases, there was a span of 13 bases. This CDR3 spans 14 amino acids. The CDR3 nucleotides read TGTGCCAGCAGTTACCTAAATACAGTAGACGAGCAGTACTTC. This sequence encodes CASSYLNTVDEQYF.

There are many counts of this clonotype. The CDR3 sequence is CASSARDTANTGELFF. CDR3 in DNA: TGTGCCAGCAGCGCCCGGGACACTGCGAACACCGGGGAGCTGTTTTTT. The chain links TRBV7-9 to TRBJ2-2; possibly TRBD1 for D (6 bases). There are 16 residues in the CDR3. The germline CDR1 and CDR2 sequences are SEHNR and FQNEAQ (reference sequence). With 5 bases removed from V and 0 bases from J, the gap between germline ends came to 13 bases.

The rearrangement uses TRBV28 and TRBJ2-4; 7 bases are shared with TRBD1. Germline loops: CDR1 MDHEN, CDR2 SYDVKM. J was trimmed by 0 bases and V by 6 bases; bases with no gene match: 11. This CDR3 spans 17 amino acids. The CDR3 nucleotides read TGTGCCAGCAGCCCGGGGACAGTCGTACTAGCCAAAAACATTCAGTACTTC. It is translated as CASSPGTVVLAKNIQYF.

This clonotype was observed a few times. The rearrangement uses TRBV12-3 or TRBV12-4 and TRBJ1-2; TRBD1 might be the D (6 bases). V lost 3 bases and J 5 bases, leaving 10 bases between the germline ends. This CDR3 comprises 13 residues. This chain's CDR3 is CASSFDRTYGYTF. CDR3 in DNA: TGTGCCAGCAGTTTTGACAGGACATATGGCTACACCTTC.

There are a few counts of this clonotype. This sequence joins TRBV29-1 and TRBJ1-2; TRBD1 matches at 8 bases. Looked up from germline, CDR1 is SQVTM and CDR2 is ANQGSEA. After removal of 5 bases from V and 4 bases from J, the junction contained 3 bases not matched to a gene. The CDR3 loop spans 12 amino acids. CDR3 in amino acids: CSVQGAIYGYTF. CDR3 nucleotide sequence: TGCAGCGTTCAGGGGGCCATCTATGGCTACACCTTC.

There are a few counts of this clonotype. The CDR3 region has the DNA TGTGCCAGCAGCGGAGGTGATACCGAAGAGACCCAGTACTTC. Translation: CASSGGDTEETQYF. V usage is TRBV7-8 and J usage is TRBJ2-5; tentative D call: TRBD2 (5 bases). V lost 5 bases, J lost 3 bases, and 13 bases lay in between. From germline, CDR1 is SGHVS and CDR2 FQNEAQ. The CDR3 runs to 14 residues.

A remark on this clonotype: The junction departs from the called germline gene at one end, perhaps through a read error. The V call is TRBV5-6, the J call TRBJ2-5; D possibly corresponds to TRBD1 (5 bases). This CDR3 spans 8 amino acids. CDR1 and CDR2 (germline): SGHDT, YYEEEE. The CDR3: CASRAGCF. DNA of the CDR3: TGTGCCAGCAGGGCAGGGTGCTTC.

This clonotype was counted a few times. The V and J genes are TRBV6-1 and TRBJ2-2; D is ambiguous. Germline V gene sequence: CDR1 MNHNS, CDR2 SASEGT. Trimming removed 11 bases at V and 4 bases at J, with 20 bases between. The CDR3 is made up of 15 amino acids. The CDR3 DNA reads TGTGCCGGCGGCGTCGGGCCCAGTCTCACCGGGGAGCTGTTTTTT. It encodes CAGGVGPSLTGELFF.

The chain couples TRBV6-6 to TRBJ1-2; D is perhaps TRBD1 (6 bases). The germline V and J ends were trimmed by 8 bases and 4 bases, with 17 bases remaining between them. The CDR3 covers 14 residues. CDR1 and CDR2 from the germline V gene are MNHNY and SVGAGI (reference sequence). CDR3 coding DNA: TGTGCCAGCGGGGGGAAGGGGGGCTCCTATGGCTACACCTTC. Translation: CASGGKGGSYGYTF.

This clonotype was seen a few times. This may be a read error, as it is one base from a much larger clone. V and J are TRBV12-3 or TRBV12-4 and TRBJ1-5; D perhaps matches TRBD1 (5 bases). V lost 5 bases and J 0 bases, leaving 8 bases between the germline ends. This CDR3 spans 14 amino acids. The CDR3 coding sequence is TGTGCCAGCAGTGACAGTGATAGCAATCAGCCCCAGCATTTT. Translating gives CASSDSDSNQPQHF.

This clonotype was recorded a few times. This sequence joins TRBV4-1 and TRBJ2-7, with 7 bases fitting TRBD1. CDR3 length equals 16 residues. Trimming cost V 1 base and J 0 bases; bases outside gene matches: 6. Germline CDR1 MGHRA, CDR2 YSYEKL. The CDR3 loop reads CASSQVTGTDSYEQYF. For the CDR3, the DNA is TGCGCCAGCAGCCAAGTTACCGGGACAGACTCCTACGAGCAGTACTTC.

V gene TRBV14 combines with J gene TRBJ1-2; D unresolved. This CDR3 is built from 16 residues. Per germline, CDR1 SGHDN and CDR2 FVKESK. The germline V and J ends were trimmed by 1 base and 1 base, with 13 bases remaining between them. The CDR3 is CASSQAAGIDNYGYTF. The CDR3 DNA reads TGTGCCAGCAGCCAAGCAGCGGGGATCGATAACTATGGCTACACCTTC.

J is TRBJ1-5 and V is TRBV6-2 or TRBV6-3; D not resolved. The CDR3 runs to 13 residues. Germline assignment: CDR1 MNHEY and CDR2 SVGEGT. Deletions cut 6 bases from V and 3 bases from J, with 9 bases between. CDR3 sequence (DNA): TGTGCCAGCAGAGTAGGCCACAATCAGCCCCAGCATTTT. Translation gives CASRVGHNQPQHF.

In this sample, this clonotype turned up many times. This chain uses TRBV7-3 with TRBJ2-5; D not certain. Germline CDR1 is SGHTA and CDR2 is FQGTGA. This CDR3 is 15 amino acids long. The V gene lost 0 bases and the J gene lost 4 bases, with 12 bases spanning the gap. CDR3 residues: CASSLTSDSRETQYF. Written as DNA, the CDR3 is TGTGCCAGCAGCTTAACGTCAGATAGCCGAGAGACCCAGTACTTC. Combining the CDR3 with reference TRBV7-3 and TRBJ2-5 gives the whole variable domain GAGVSQTPSNKVTEKGKYVELRCDPISGHTALYWYRQSLGQGPEFLIYFQGTGAADDSGLPNDRFFAVRPEGSVSTLKIQRTERGDSAVYLCASSLTSDSRETQYFGPGTRLLVL.

DNA of the CDR3: TGCGCCAGCAGCCAAGATGCAGGGGGCTACGAGCAGTACTTC. It translates to CASSQDAGGYEQYF. The chain joins TRBV4-1 to TRBJ2-7, with 7 bases identical to TRBD1. Germline loops: CDR1 MGHRA, CDR2 YSYEKL. Trimming took 0 bases from V and 3 from J; bases not matched to a gene: 2. This CDR3 has 14 residues.

This clonotype occurred many times. The rearrangement joins TRBV7-2 to TRBJ2-1; 11 bases are a match to TRBD2. V was clipped by 5 bases and J by 10 bases; unmatched bases: 10. CDR3 length: 15 residues. The V gene's germline CDR1 is SGHTA and CDR2 FQGNSA. Written as DNA, the CDR3 is TGTGCCAGCAGCCCCGGAGGTAGCGGGGGGGCAGAGCAGTTCTTC. It specifies CASSPGGSGGAEQFF.

The rearrangement uses TRBV4-1 and TRBJ2-3; TRBD1 or TRBD2 may be the D gene (7 bases each). Germline-derived CDR1 and CDR2 are MGHRA and YSYEKL. V was clipped by 1 base and J by 3 bases, with 11 bases between them. CDR3 size: 15 residues. The CDR3 here is CASSQGRGGTDTQYF. CDR3 nucleotide sequence: TGCGCCAGCAGCCAAGGCAGGGGGGGTACAGATACGCAGTATTTT.

Notes on this clonotype: The germline gene is not matched at one end of the junction; a read error may be the cause. The chain combines TRBV12-3 or TRBV12-4 with TRBJ2-1, with TRBD2 matching over 8 bases. This CDR3 contains 15 residues. Here the CDR3 reads CASRLAGRKGNEQFF. For the CDR3, the DNA is TGTGCCAGCAGGTTAGCGGGACGTAAGGGCAATGAGCAGTTCTTC.